This T cell receptor (beta chain) was recorded in a study of blood T cell repertoires in COVID-19. Original processing notes: Estimated nucleated cell counts came from reference gene primer amplification. This table comes from immunoSEQ multiplex PCR, and its TCRdb copy is limited to in-frame clones, with some not included. Clone size and the V and J calls come from that table; the DNA yielded D and trimming. The sample includes about 57,000 clones, approximately 86% seen only once; the top ten take 22%. The germline CDR1 and CDR2 sequences are SGDLS and YYNGEE. With 0 bases removed from V and 2 bases from J, the gap between germline ends came to 14 bases. The CDR3 consists of 16 residues.

This receptor was obtained from a woman older than 75 with COVID-19, enrolled during active disease. The chain joins TRBV9 to TRBJ1-1; the D gene is possibly TRBD1 (5 bases). The sequenced sample was peripheral blood. CDR3: CASSVAAGLLNTEAFF. CDR3 DNA: TGTGCCAGCAGCGTAGCAGCAGGGCTGCTAAACACTGAAGCTTTCTTT.